Following are 31 T cell receptor beta chains from one sample sequenced in a study of post-analysis software for immune sequencing data. No antigen is known for these receptors. Study observations and caveats: Patients had higher frequencies than controls of about five TRBV segments, including TRBV5-6, TRBV5-1 and TRBV20-1.

The library was made from cDNA and included unique molecular identifiers. TCRdb reprocessed the PCR reads with MiXCR, giving one entry per CDR3 protein. The data contain over 250,000 distinct CDR3 sequences, about 40% of them seen just once; the ten biggest clones take up approximately 4.6%. The material sequenced was blood. The receptors stem from a girl aged 10 to 17 with multiple sclerosis.

This clonotype showed up many times. The J gene is TRBJ2-6, the V gene TRBV28; TRBD2 agrees at 13 bases. The CDR3 totals 20 residues. CDR1 and CDR2 (germline): MDHEN, SYDVKM. V dropped 5 bases and J dropped 0; count of bases not matched to a gene: 10. This CDR3 reads CASSPHGTSGEISGANVLTF. The CDR3 nucleotides read TGTGCCAGCAGTCCGCACGGGACTAGCGGGGAAATCTCTGGGGCCAACGTCCTGACTTTC.

This clonotype was detected ten times or more. This rearrangement joins TRBV20-1 to TRBJ2-3; 8 positions match TRBD2. The J segment lost 1 base and the V segment lost 6 bases, leaving 3 bases of the junction unmatched. Per the germline V gene, CDR1 is DFQATT and CDR2 is SNEGSKA (reference sequence). The CDR3 is 13 amino acids. The CDR3 reads CSANSGGTDTQYF. Written as DNA, the CDR3 is TGCAGTGCGAATAGCGGGGGCACAGATACGCAGTATTTT.

The V and J genes are TRBV20-1 and TRBJ2-1; tentatively, D is TRBD2 (5 bases). This CDR3 comprises 16 residues. From germline, CDR1 is DFQATT and CDR2 SNEGSKA (reference sequence). V was cut by 3 bases and J by 5 bases, with 20 bases left in between. The CDR3 DNA is TGCAGTGCTAGGCCCTCAACTGGCGGGTCTCACAATGAGCAGTTCTTC. Translating gives CSARPSTGGSHNEQFF.

A remark on this clonotype: An end of the junction differs from the germline gene, which may be a read error. V is TRBV20-1 and J is TRBJ1-4; 10 nucleotides align to TRBD1. The germline V gene has CDR1 DFQATT and CDR2 SNEGSKA (reference sequence). The CDR3 length is 15 residues. In nucleotides, the CDR3 is TGCGGTGCTGCCGGGACAGGGGCAACTAATGAAAAGCTGTTTTTT. Amino acid sequence: CGAAGTGATNEKLFF.

CDR3 amino acids: CSVSGQGVGYTF. Written as DNA, the CDR3 is TGCAGCGTTTCTGGACAGGGGGTAGGCTACACCTTC. The V call is TRBV29-1, the J call TRBJ1-2, with 10 bases aligning to TRBD1. CDR3 length equals 12 residues. Germline trimming cut 5 bases from V and 8 bases from J; bases unmatched to any gene: 5. Germline V lookup: CDR1 SQVTM, CDR2 ANQGSEA.

This chain uses TRBV10-3 with TRBJ2-2; D is undetermined. CDR3 size: 14 residues. Germline-derived CDR1 and CDR2 are ENHRY and SYGVKD. V lost 0 bases, J lost 5 bases, and 7 bases lay in between. The CDR3 region is CAISESGQTGELFF. CDR3 DNA sequence: TGTGCCATCAGTGAGTCAGGCCAGACCGGGGAGCTGTTTTTT.

This clonotype was counted only a few times. This chain connects TRBV20-1 to TRBJ1-1, with D hard to call. V lost 5 bases to trimming and J lost 8 bases, with 12 bases between them. This CDR3 has 11 residues. Germline V gives CDR1 DFQATT, CDR2 SNEGSKA (reference sequence). The DNA of the CDR3 is TGCAGTGCTCGGGCCTGCGGCGAAGCTTTCTTT. Translating it yields CSARACGEAFF.

Many counts were recorded for this clonotype. J is TRBJ2-5 and V is TRBV7-9; 12 nucleotides agree with TRBD2. The J segment lost 5 bases and the V segment lost 5 bases, leaving 12 bases of the junction unmatched. Germline V gene data show CDR1 as SEHNR and CDR2 as FQNEAQ (reference sequence). The CDR3 length is 17 residues. The CDR3: CASSPRLAGDFRETQYF. Written as DNA, the CDR3 is TGTGCCAGCAGCCCCCGACTAGCGGGAGACTTCCGGGAGACCCAGTACTTC.

A word on this clonotype: This may stem from a read error, because a much larger clone lies one nucleotide away. V and J are TRBV20-1 and TRBJ2-3, with D perhaps TRBD2 (6 bases). Germline-derived CDR1 and CDR2 are DFQATT and SNEGSKA (reference sequence). CDR3 length: 12 residues. The DNA for the CDR3 is TGCAGCACGGGACTGAACACAGATAGGCAGTATTTT. This gives the protein CSTGLNTDRQYF.

The J gene is TRBJ2-5, the V gene TRBV28, with TRBD2 matching 7 bases. Trimming cost V 1 base and J 4 bases; bases outside gene matches: 6. Per germline, CDR1 MDHEN and CDR2 SYDVKM. This CDR3 is built from 15 residues. The CDR3 sequence is CASSLFRGERETQYF. The CDR3 bases are TGTGCCAGCAGTTTATTTCGGGGGGAACGAGAGACCCAGTACTTC.

This clonotype was seen ten or more times. The rearrangement uses TRBV5-6 and TRBJ2-1, with TRBD1 as a possible D gene (5 bases). Germline-derived CDR1 and CDR2 are SGHDT and YYEEEE. Trimming stripped 1 base from V and 5 bases from J, with 7 bases between. The CDR3 has 13 amino acids. The chain's CDR3 is CASSLPGNNEQFF. CDR3 DNA sequence: TGTGCCAGCAGCTTGCCAGGGAACAATGAGCAGTTCTTC.

This clonotype was detected only once. A much larger clone is a single base away; this may be a read error. The chain uses TRBV20-1 and TRBJ2-1; D remains unclear. V was trimmed by 2 bases and J by 6 bases, leaving 5 bases between them. The CDR3 has 11 residues. Germline CDR1 reads DFQATT; CDR2 reads SNEGSKA (reference sequence). DNA of the CDR3: TGCAGTGCTAGACCTAGCAATGAGCAGTTCTTC. Protein: CSARPSNEQFF.

V and J are TRBV20-1 and TRBJ2-3; D uncertain. The V gene's germline CDR1 is DFQATT and CDR2 SNEGSKA (reference sequence). The length of the CDR3 is 12 residues. With 6 bases removed from V and 4 bases from J, the gap between germline ends came to 11 bases. The CDR3 spells CSAPGTADTQYF. In DNA form, the CDR3 reads TGCAGTGCGCCCGGCACAGCAGATACGCAGTATTTT.

Comment on this clonotype: The conserved final phenylalanine or tryptophan is absent from the CDR3, which likely points to a read error. It is unclear where the CDR3 begins or ends on the DNA, so no DNA is shown, and the CDR3 is as TCRdb lists it. J is TRBJ1-4 and V is TRBV7-2. Germline CDR1 and CDR2: SGHTA and FQGNSA. 15 amino acids form the CDR3, both terminal residues included. CDR3 sequence: CASSLQPGTNEKRFC.

On this clonotype itself: Compared with germline, one end of the junction differs, possibly owing to a read error. This rearrangement joins TRBV28 to TRBJ2-3; D is possibly TRBD2 (5 bases). The germline CDR1 and CDR2 sequences are MDHEN and SYDVKM. CDR3 length: 12 residues. The DNA of the CDR3 is TGTGCCACCGAGGACTCCACAGATACGCAGAATTTT. Protein: CATEDSTDTQNF.

Only one count was recorded for this clonotype. The rearrangement links TRBV4-3 to TRBJ2-3; TRBD2 might be the D (6 bases). Deletions cut 0 bases from V and 0 bases from J, with 19 bases between. Germline-derived CDR1 and CDR2 are LGHNA and YSLEER. This CDR3 is built from 19 residues. CDR3 sequence reads: CASSQDLSINGGSTDTQYF. The CDR3 DNA is TGCGCCAGCAGCCAAGATCTCAGTATTAACGGGGGAAGCACAGATACGCAGTATTTT.

In the case of this clonotype: A read error may be the cause here, since a much bigger clone is one base away. The V call is TRBV10-3, the J call TRBJ1-1; no clear D gene. Per germline, CDR1 ENHRY and CDR2 SYGVKD. The CDR3 contains 14 residues. V lost 7 bases and J lost 5, with 17 bases in between. CDR3 nucleotide sequence: TGTGCCATCAAAGGCCGGGAGGGTAGGACTGAAGCTTTCTTT. Translating gives CAIKGREGRTEAFF.

For this clonotype: Being one base from a much bigger clone, this may be a read error. The chain is built from TRBV15 and TRBJ1-2; weak D call: TRBD1 (5 bases). CDR3 size: 14 residues. The germline V gene encodes CDR1 LNHNV and CDR2 YYDKDF (reference sequence). Between the trimmed V and J ends, which lost 0 bases and 6 bases, there was a span of 11 bases. CDR3 in DNA: TGTGCCACCAGCAGAGATGTAGTACAGGATGGCTACACCTTC. This translates into CATSRDVVQDGYTF.

As to this clonotype: This could be a read error, since a much larger clone is one nucleotide away. The chain is built from TRBV7-6 and TRBJ2-2; 12 nucleotides line up with TRBD2. The CDR3 is 16 residues long. Looked up from germline, CDR1 is SGHVS and CDR2 is FNYEAQ. The CDR3 region is CANSRGLAGYTGELFF. Here the CDR3 DNA reads TGTGCCAACAGCCGAGGACTAGCGGGATACACCGGGGAGCTGTTTTTT.

This clonotype was counted many times. The J gene is TRBJ2-7, the V gene TRBV7-8; possibly TRBD1 or TRBD2 for D (5 bases each). Per germline, CDR1 SGHVS and CDR2 FQNEAQ. There are 16 residues in the CDR3. The V end lost 1 base, the J end lost 0 bases, and 13 bases lay between the germline ends. The CDR3 reads CASSLEGGGGSYEQYF. CDR3 in DNA: TGTGCCAGCAGCTTAGAGGGTGGGGGTGGCTCCTACGAGCAGTACTTC.

The V and J genes are TRBV5-1 and TRBJ1-3; 8 bases line up with TRBD1. Trimming removed 4 bases from V and 2 bases from J; junction bases left unmatched: 5. CDR1 and CDR2 (germline): SGHRS, YFSETQ. The CDR3 sequence is 15 residues long. This chain's CDR3 is CASSQDRAPGNTIYF. The CDR3 DNA is TGCGCCAGCAGCCAGGACAGGGCCCCTGGAAACACCATATATTTT.

V and J are TRBV10-3 and TRBJ2-7; no reliable D call. The V gene lost 2 bases and the J gene lost 5 bases, with 10 bases spanning the gap. CDR3 length equals 13 residues. The germline V gene has CDR1 ENHRY and CDR2 SYGVKD. The CDR3 DNA sequence: TGTGCCATCAGTGAGACCCCGAGAGACGAGCAGTACTTC. Residues: CAISETPRDEQYF.

This clonotype has at least ten counts. The chain carries TRBV4-1 and TRBJ2-1; TRBD1 is a possible D gene (5 bases). Germline CDR1 reads MGHRA; CDR2 reads YSYEKL. This CDR3 has 13 residues. Trimming removed 1 base from V and 9 bases from J, with 10 bases in between. The CDR3 loop reads CASSQGGQVEQFF. Here the CDR3 DNA reads TGCGCCAGCAGCCAAGGGGGCCAGGTTGAGCAGTTCTTC.

Regarding this clonotype: This sequence may be a read error, since a much larger clone differs from it by one base. Written as DNA, the CDR3 is TGTGCCAGCAGTGTACACGGGGCAGGGACGGCCACTGAAGCTTTCTTT. Residues: CASSVHGAGTATEAFF. The genes are TRBV2 and TRBJ1-1; maybe TRBD1 (5 bases). CDR3 length: 16 residues. Germline loops: CDR1 SNHLY, CDR2 FYNNEI. Trimming removed 4 bases from V and 4 bases from J, with 19 bases in between.

In its sample, this clonotype was seen a few times. This chain joins TRBV7-8 and TRBJ2-3; 7 bases map to TRBD2. The CDR3 covers 17 residues. The germline CDR1 and CDR2 sequences are SGHVS and FQNEAQ. Losses at the gene ends were 1 base for V and 6 bases for J; bases not matched to a gene: 13. The CDR3 nucleotides read TGTGCCAGCAGCTTAGAAGACGTGGGAGGGCCGAGGGATACGCAGTATTTT. This gives the protein CASSLEDVGGPRDTQYF.

V and J are TRBV30 and TRBJ2-1; 7 nucleotides agree with TRBD2. Unmatched junction bases numbered 10, after V lost 4 bases and J lost 1 base. The germline gives CDR1 GTSNPN, CDR2 SVGIG (reference sequence). This CDR3 spans 16 amino acids. The CDR3 DNA follows: TGTGCCTGGAACGGAAAGGCTAGCGGATCCTACAATGAGCAGTTCTTC. It specifies CAWNGKASGSYNEQFF.

With regard to this clonotype: A much larger clone differs by one base, so this may be a read error. The chain has TRBV29-1 and TRBJ1-2; D unclear. The length of the CDR3 is 14 residues. Deletions cut 5 bases from V and 4 bases from J, with 17 bases between. Germline CDR1 SQVTM, CDR2 ANQGSEA. The CDR3 spells CSVKLRTEVYGYTF. The CDR3, as DNA: TGCAGCGTTAAACTAAGGACGGAGGTCTATGGCTACACCTTC.

This clonotype occurred once. The chain employs TRBV2 and TRBJ2-2, with TRBD2 as a possible D gene (5 bases). CDR1 SNHLY and CDR2 FYNNEI come from the germline V gene. Trimming removed 4 bases from V and 6 bases from J, with 12 bases in between. This CDR3 is built from 14 residues. For the CDR3, the DNA is TGTGCCAGCAGTGTAGAGGGTTGGGCCGGGGAGCTGTTTTTT. It codes for CASSVEGWAGELFF.

In this sample, this clonotype turned up many times. The chain is built from TRBV7-9 and TRBJ2-1, with a weak D call TRBD1 (6 bases). CDR3 size: 15 residues. Germline V gene lookup returns CDR1 SEHNR and CDR2 FQNEAQ (reference sequence). The germline V and J ends were trimmed by 0 bases and 3 bases, with 9 bases remaining between them. As DNA, the CDR3 is TGTGCCAGCAGCTTAGCGGGGGCGATCTACAATGAGCAGTTCTTC. This sequence encodes CASSLAGAIYNEQFF.

Comment on this clonotype: The junction and the germline gene differ at one end; a read error may be behind it. The gene calls are TRBV6-4 and TRBJ2-2, with D maybe TRBD2 (5 bases). The CDR3 length is 11 residues. The germline gives CDR1 MRHNA, CDR2 SNTAGT. The CDR3 reads CASSDAGERFF. CDR3 nucleotide sequence: TGTGCCAGCAGCGACGCCGGGGAGCGGTTTTTT.

As for this clonotype: Compared with germline, one end of the junction differs, possibly owing to a read error. This CDR3 reads CTISRASGPNEQFF. The DNA for the CDR3 is TGTACCATCAGCCGGGCTAGCGGGCCGAATGAGCAGTTCTTC. The V call is TRBV10-3, the J call TRBJ2-1, with 8 bases aligning to TRBD2. Germline loops: CDR1 ENHRY, CDR2 SYGVKD. The CDR3 is 14 amino acids.